The 25 T cell receptor beta chains in this list originate from one sample, sequenced in a study of blood T cell dynamics during melanoma immunotherapy. Sequencing was performed with immunoSEQ multiplex PCR; in TCRdb, only in-frame clones are kept and a portion is missing. This repertoire shows roughly 16,000 clones, about 94% found once; its top ten account for roughly 0.22%. The time point here: week 3, after first cycle of checkpoint inhibitor. The sample consisted of effector memory CD8+ T cells from blood, taken from a patient treated with checkpoint blockade. The origin of the receptors is a human donor with melanoma.

This chain joins TRBV9 and TRBJ2-1, with 9 bases aligning to TRBD2. The CDR3 covers 17 residues. The germline V gene has CDR1 SGDLS and CDR2 YYNGEE. The trim removed 3 bases at V and 7 bases at J, leaving 14 bases unmatched. CDR3 protein: CASSAAVAGGTGNEQFF. DNA for the CDR3: TGTGCCAGCAGCGCCGCAGTCGCGGGAGGGACGGGGAATGAGCAGTTCTTC.

The rearrangement links TRBV19 to TRBJ2-5, with 8 bases identical to TRBD2. There are 13 residues in the CDR3. V was pared by 9 bases and J by 2 bases, with 5 bases of the junction left unmatched. The germline CDR1 and CDR2 sequences are LNHDA and SQIVND (reference sequence). The CDR3 spells CASPTSVQETQYF. The CDR3, as DNA: TGTGCCAGCCCGACTAGCGTACAAGAGACCCAGTACTTC.

The count of this clone is one. This chain links TRBV6-1 with TRBJ2-7; D may be TRBD2 (5 bases). This CDR3 has 13 amino acids. Trimming took off 3 bases at V and 3 bases at J, with 9 bases between the two ends. Germline V lookup: CDR1 MNHNS, CDR2 SASEGT. CDR3 region: CASSERAVYEQYF. The CDR3 region has the DNA TGTGCCAGCAGTGAGCGGGCAGTCTACGAGCAGTACTTC.

This clone was recorded only once. The chain couples TRBV6-5 to TRBJ2-7; 9 nucleotides align to TRBD2. The germline V gene encodes CDR1 MNHEY and CDR2 SVGAGI. The CDR3 covers 15 residues. After removal of 9 bases from V and 4 bases from J, the junction contained 13 bases not matched to a gene. CDR3 bases: TGTGCCAGTAGTCCCATAGCGGGAGATTTGTACGAGCAGTACTTC. Encoded protein: CASSPIAGDLYEQYF.

V gene TRBV27 combines with J gene TRBJ2-7; 9 positions agree with TRBD2. Germline CDR1 MNHEY, CDR2 SMNVEV (reference sequence). The length of the CDR3 is 14 residues. The trim removed 2 bases at V and 5 bases at J, leaving 4 bases unmatched. The CDR3 reads CASSLIRTSDEQYF. CDR3 nucleotides: TGTGCCAGCAGTTTAATACGGACTAGCGACGAGCAGTACTTC.

The chain links TRBV7-6 to TRBJ1-3; a possible D gene is TRBD1 (5 bases). The CDR3 sequence is 16 residues long. From germline, CDR1 is SGHVS and CDR2 FNYEAQ. Trimming pared 5 bases from V and 0 bases from J, leaving 14 bases between. The CDR3 DNA reads as TGTGCCAGCAGCCCGAGGGACCGGAGCTCTGGAAACACCATATATTTT. Encoded protein: CASSPRDRSSGNTIYF. Full variable domain (remainder filled in from reference TRBV7-6 and TRBJ1-3): GAGVSQSPRYKVTKRGQDVALRCDPISGHVSLYWYRQALGQGPEFLTYFNYEAQQDKSGLPNDRFSAERPEGSISTLTIQRTEQRDSAMYRCASSPRDRSSGNTIYFGEGSWLTVV.

The rearrangement joins TRBV28 to TRBJ2-2, with 10 bases that match TRBD2. The V gene end was trimmed by 2 bases and the J gene end by 7 bases; junction bases not matched to a gene: 4. The CDR3 loop spans 15 amino acids. Germline V CDR1 and CDR2: MDHEN, SYDVKM. This chain's CDR3 is CASSLLAGEGGELFF. CDR3 nucleotide sequence: TGTGCCAGCAGTTTACTAGCGGGAGAGGGCGGGGAGCTGTTTTTT.

The rearrangement uses TRBV28 and TRBJ2-5; tentatively, D is TRBD2 (6 bases). V shed 5 bases and J shed 4 bases, with 14 bases lying between them. The germline gives CDR1 MDHEN, CDR2 SYDVKM. The CDR3 extends over 14 amino acids. In nucleotides, the CDR3 is TGTGCCAGCAGTGGCGGGTGGGGAGGAGAGACCCAGTACTTC. Its translation is CASSGGWGGETQYF.

The chain combines TRBV11-2 with TRBJ2-7, with a tentative D call TRBD1 (6 bases). V lost 1 base and J 1 base, leaving 17 bases between the germline ends. CDR1 and CDR2 from the germline V gene are SGHAT and FQNNGV. CDR3 length equals 17 residues. The CDR3 sequence: CASSLGGRGPESYEQYF. The DNA for the CDR3 is TGTGCCAGCAGCTTAGGAGGCAGGGGTCCAGAATCCTACGAGCAGTACTTC.

The chain has TRBV4-2 and TRBJ2-5; D remains unclear. CDR3 length: 16 amino acids. Germline assignment: CDR1 LGHNA and CDR2 YNFKEQ. V lost 2 bases, J lost 2 bases, and 15 bases lay in between. The CDR3 DNA follows: TGTGCCAGCAGCCAATCCTCGAAGGCTGCGCAAGAGACCCAGTACTTC. Residues: CASSQSSKAAQETQYF.

The V and J genes are TRBV7-3 and TRBJ2-7; 8 positions match TRBD2. The V gene end was trimmed by 6 bases and the J gene end by 4 bases; junction bases not matched to a gene: 8. CDR3 length: 14 residues. Per the germline V gene, CDR1 is SGHTA and CDR2 is FQGTGA. CDR3 protein: CASSPGLGPYEQYF. CDR3 nucleotide sequence: TGTGCCAGCAGTCCGGGACTAGGCCCTTACGAGCAGTACTTC.

The chain uses TRBV11-2 and TRBJ2-2; 7 bases line up with TRBD1. J lost 4 bases, V lost 4 bases, and 6 bases had no gene match. CDR1 and CDR2 (germline): SGHAT, FQNNGV. This CDR3 has 15 residues. The CDR3 sequence: CASSSSRGRTGELFF. The CDR3 DNA is TGTGCCAGCAGCTCGTCGAGGGGGCGCACCGGGGAGCTGTTTTTT.

The chain employs TRBV27 and TRBJ2-7; the match to TRBD2 covers 12 bases. Germline values: CDR1 MNHEY, CDR2 SMNVEV (reference sequence). The CDR3 covers 14 residues. V gave up 2 bases and J gave up 5 bases; unmatched junction bases: 1. The CDR3 here is CASSLRTSGDEQYF. CDR3 in DNA: TGTGCCAGCAGTTTAAGGACTAGCGGGGACGAGCAGTACTTC.

The gene calls are TRBV9 and TRBJ2-6; no clear D. V gave up 7 bases and J gave up 0 bases, with 2 bases separating them. CDR3 size: 12 residues. Germline CDR1 and CDR2: SGDLS and YYNGEE. DNA of the CDR3: TGTGCCAGCGACTCTGGGGCCAACGTCCTGACTTTC. Encoded protein: CASDSGANVLTF.

CDR3 DNA: TGTGCCAGCAGTTGGGGGGACGGGTCCAATGAGCAGTTCTTC. Protein sequence: CASSWGDGSNEQFF. V usage is TRBV27 and J usage is TRBJ2-1, with a tentative D call TRBD2 (6 bases). This CDR3 comprises 14 residues. Germline-derived CDR1 and CDR2 are MNHEY and SMNVEV (reference sequence). The V end lost 4 bases, the J end lost 6 bases, and 13 bases lay between the germline ends.

This clone was seen a few times. This chain connects TRBV4-1 to TRBJ1-2; 10 positions agree with TRBD1. CDR3 length: 18 residues. The V gene end was trimmed by 0 bases and the J gene end by 0 bases; junction bases not matched to a gene: 7. CDR1 and CDR2 (germline): MGHRA, YSYEKL. The CDR3 here is CASSQDRGTGVSNYGYTF. DNA for the CDR3: TGCGCCAGCAGCCAAGATAGGGGGACAGGGGTCTCTAACTATGGCTACACCTTC.

The chain recombines TRBV11-2 with TRBJ2-3, with 10 nucleotides matching TRBD2. Losses at the gene ends were 4 bases for V and 4 bases for J; bases not matched to a gene: 8. The CDR3 spans 16 residues. Per germline, CDR1 SGHAT and CDR2 FQNNGV. CDR3 amino acids: CASSSDGLAGADTQYF. CDR3 nucleotide sequence: TGTGCCAGCAGCTCCGATGGGCTAGCGGGAGCAGATACGCAGTATTTT.

The CDR3 bases are TGTGCCAGCAGCACGTGGACTAGCGGCCACAATGAGCAGTTCTTC. Encoded protein: CASSTWTSGHNEQFF. The chain uses TRBV13 and TRBJ2-1; TRBD2 matches 10 bases. V was clipped by 5 bases and J by 5 bases; unmatched bases: 6. CDR1 and CDR2 from the germline V gene are PRHDT and FYEKMQ (reference sequence). The CDR3 length is 15 residues.

The V gene is TRBV10-1, the J gene TRBJ2-7; possibly TRBD1 for D (5 bases). The CDR3 spans 15 residues. Germline assignment: CDR1 WNHNN and CDR2 SYGVQD (reference sequence). Trimming stripped 0 bases from V and 3 bases from J, with 12 bases between. The CDR3 nucleotides read TGCGCCAGCAGTGAGTCGAGGATGACAGTCTACGAGCAGTACTTC. It specifies CASSESRMTVYEQYF.

CDR3 residues: CASSQPGGKGYTF. CDR3 bases: TGTGCCAGCAGCCAACCAGGGGGCAAAGGCTACACCTTC. This chain uses TRBV7-9 with TRBJ1-2, with TRBD1 matching over 8 bases. Unmatched junction bases numbered 7, after V lost 5 bases and J lost 8 bases. There are 13 residues in the CDR3. The germline CDR1 and CDR2 sequences are SEHNR and FQNEAQ (reference sequence).

The chain employs TRBV11-2 and TRBJ2-3; TRBD2 aligns across 9 bases. This CDR3 contains 18 residues. The trim removed 0 bases at V and 6 bases at J, leaving 13 bases unmatched. Germline assignment: CDR1 SGHAT and CDR2 FQNNGV. CDR3 sequence reads: CASSLDGSSGAWMDTQYF. DNA for the CDR3: TGTGCCAGCAGCTTAGATGGGTCTAGCGGGGCCTGGATGGATACGCAGTATTTT. The full variable domain, with the rest looked up from reference TRBV11-2 and TRBJ2-3, is EAGVAQSPRYKIIEKRQSVAFWCNPISGHATLYWYQQILGQGPKLLIQFQNNGVVDDSQLPKDRFSAERLKGVDSTLKIQPAKLEDSAVYLCASSLDGSSGAWMDTQYFGPGTRLTVL.

V is TRBV4-1 and J is TRBJ2-1; D is undetermined. Trimming shortened V by 3 bases and J by 4 bases, and 19 bases separated the two germline ends. The CDR3 is 17 residues long. Germline-derived CDR1 and CDR2 are MGHRA and YSYEKL. The CDR3: CASSQAERAPDYNEQFF. The CDR3 DNA reads as TGCGCCAGCAGCCAGGCGGAACGGGCCCCAGATTACAATGAGCAGTTCTTC.

The gene calls are TRBV27 and TRBJ2-7; D is perhaps TRBD1 (5 bases). V shed 0 bases and J shed 3 bases, with 9 bases lying between them. The germline CDR1 and CDR2 sequences are MNHEY and SMNVEV (reference sequence). This CDR3 region has 14 residues. The CDR3 bases are TGTGCCAGCAGTTTATCAGACAGTCTCTACGAGCAGTACTTC. Translating it yields CASSLSDSLYEQYF.

J is TRBJ2-7 and V is TRBV28; D gene uncertain. Between the trimmed V and J ends, which lost 4 bases and 3 bases, there was a span of 16 bases. The CDR3 contains 15 residues. Germline CDR1 and CDR2: MDHEN and SYDVKM. The CDR3 DNA sequence: TGTGCCAGCAGTTCCCCCCAGGACGAGTTCTACGAGCAGTACTTC. Translation gives CASSSPQDEFYEQYF.

V is TRBV6-1 and J is TRBJ2-3; 9 positions agree with TRBD1. Germline assignment: CDR1 MNHNS and CDR2 SASEGT. Germline trimming cut 3 bases from V and 0 bases from J; bases unmatched to any gene: 7. This CDR3 comprises 17 residues. For the CDR3, the DNA is TGTGCCAGCAGTGACCTATGGACAGGGGCTAGCACAGATACGCAGTATTTT. Residues: CASSDLWTGASTDTQYF.